The 14 T cell receptor beta chains presented below share a single source sample, sequenced in a study of cytomegalovirus exposure and HLA in healthy donors. The study ran its PCR with 60 Vbeta and 13 Jbeta primers. Profiled with immunoSEQ multiplex PCR; TCRdb holds only in-frame clones, not every one. The data contain under 200,000 clones, roughly 80% of them singletons. Specimen: PBMCs. These receptor sequences come from a young woman in good health and CMV-seronegative.

The chain is built from TRBV9 and TRBJ1-6; D gene ambiguous. This CDR3 comprises 15 residues. Germline V gene data show CDR1 as SGDLS and CDR2 as YYNGEE. The ends were cut back, 6 bases at V and 4 bases at J, with 14 bases in the middle. This chain's CDR3 is CASTSAGAYNSPLHF. The CDR3 DNA sequence: TGTGCCAGCACCTCCGCCGGAGCGTATAATTCACCCCTCCACTTT.

As regards this clone: Distinct nucleotide sequences in the sample also encode this CDR3. This chain connects TRBV18 to TRBJ2-4; D is possibly TRBD1 (6 bases). CDR1 KGHSH and CDR2 LQKENI come from the germline V gene. Trimming removed 3 bases at V and 4 bases at J, with 16 bases between. The CDR3 runs to 16 residues. Written as DNA, the CDR3 is TGTGCCAGCTCACCCCTGGGACAAGTAGCTAAAAACATTCAGTACTTC. Encoded protein: CASSPLGQVAKNIQYF. Drawing the rest from reference TRBV18 and TRBJ2-4, the complete variable domain is NAGVMQNPRHLVRRRGQEARLRCSPMKGHSHVYWYRQLPEEGLKFMVYLQKENIIDESGMPKERFSAEFPKEGPSILRIQQVVRGDSAAYFCASSPLGQVAKNIQYFGAGTRLSVL.

The chain combines TRBV10-2 with TRBJ2-3, with 8 positions matching TRBD2. From germline, CDR1 is WSHSY and CDR2 SAAADI. CDR3 size: 18 residues. The trim removed 4 bases at V and 2 bases at J, leaving 14 bases unmatched. Here the CDR3 DNA reads TGCGCCAGCAGTGGGGGAACCCGACTAGCGCGAATCACAGATACGCAGTATTTT. Amino acids: CASSGGTRLARITDTQYF.

Only one count was recorded for this clone. The chain uses TRBV9 and TRBJ2-4, with 7 bases identical to TRBD2. The CDR3 consists of 12 residues. V was pared by 3 bases and J by 9 bases, with 3 bases of the junction left unmatched. Germline-derived CDR1 and CDR2 are SGDLS and YYNGEE. CDR3 DNA: TGTGCCAGCAGCGGGGAGGGCGGCATTCAGTACTTC. Translation: CASSGEGGIQYF.

The chain carries TRBV7-2 and TRBJ2-3; possible D gene TRBD2, 6 bases. The CDR3 contains 15 residues. V was trimmed by 0 bases and J by 5 bases, leaving 12 bases between them. Germline CDR1 reads SGHTA; CDR2 reads FQGNSA. The CDR3 DNA reads TGTGCCAGCAGCTTAGCGGGAGGAGATGAAGATACGCAGTATTTT. The encoded protein is CASSLAGGDEDTQYF. The variable domain in full, with the rest retrieved from reference TRBV7-2 and TRBJ2-3, is GAGVSQSPSNKVTEKGKDVELRCDPISGHTALYWYRQSLGQGLEFLIYFQGNSAPDKSGLPSDRFSAERTGGSVSTLTIQRTQQEDSAVYLCASSLAGGDEDTQYFGPGTRLTVL.

This chain joins TRBV5-1 and TRBJ2-1; 10 bases match TRBD2. V was clipped by 0 bases and J by 7 bases; unmatched bases: 13. Germline V lookup: CDR1 SGHRS, CDR2 YFSETQ. The CDR3 spans 18 residues. This CDR3 is CASSLGNTLAGESNEQFF. CDR3 DNA: TGCGCCAGCAGCTTGGGGAATACGCTAGCGGGAGAATCAAATGAGCAGTTCTTC. The whole variable domain, filled in from reference TRBV5-1 and TRBJ2-1, reads KAGVTQTPRYLIKTRGQQVTLSCSPISGHRSVSWYQQTPGQGLQFLFEYFSETQRNKGNFPGRFSGRQFSNSRSEMNVSTLELGDSALYLCASSLGNTLAGESNEQFFGPGTRLTVL.

The CDR3 nucleotides are TGTGCCAGCAGACCACAGGGGACCACCGGGGAGCTGTTTTTT. It encodes CASRPQGTTGELFF. The rearrangement links TRBV6-5 to TRBJ2-2; the match to TRBD1 covers 7 bases. Trimming cost V 6 bases and J 4 bases; bases outside gene matches: 5. The CDR3 sequence is 14 residues long. From germline, CDR1 is MNHEY and CDR2 SVGAGI.

As DNA, the CDR3 is TGTGCCAGCAGCGCGACAGAGGGCAATCAGCCCCAGCATTTT. It translates to CASSATEGNQPQHF. The V gene is TRBV6-5, the J gene TRBJ1-5, with D perhaps matching TRBD1 (5 bases). The CDR3 is 14 residues long. CDR1 is MNHEY and CDR2 is SVGAGI in the germline V gene. The germline V and J ends were trimmed by 6 bases and 2 bases, with 11 bases remaining between them.

This clone occurred a few times. The chain carries TRBV5-1 and TRBJ2-3; weak D call: TRBD1 (6 bases). Trimming stripped 1 base from V and 4 bases from J, with 13 bases between. CDR3 length equals 15 residues. Germline-derived CDR1 and CDR2 are SGHRS and YFSETQ. CDR3: CASSLSSGAADTQYF. The CDR3 bases are TGCGCCAGCAGCTTGTCATCAGGGGCCGCAGATACGCAGTATTTT.

CDR3 coding DNA: TGTGCCAGCAGTGAGGGGACAGGGTTTGACACTGAAGCTTTCTTT. Protein product: CASSEGTGFDTEAFF. The chain joins TRBV25-1 to TRBJ1-1, with 9 bases fitting TRBD1. This CDR3 contains 15 residues. V lost 3 bases and J lost 3; bases outside the gene matches: 5. The germline CDR1 and CDR2 sequences are MGHDK and SYGVNS.

The rearrangement joins TRBV30 to TRBJ1-2; 9 nucleotides align to TRBD1. Trimming took 0 bases from V and 8 from J; bases not matched to a gene: 4. The CDR3 extends over 13 amino acids. Per the germline V gene, CDR1 is GTSNPN and CDR2 is SVGIG (reference sequence). CDR3 sequence reads: CAWSVQDRGGYTF. The CDR3 DNA follows: TGTGCCTGGAGTGTACAGGACAGGGGCGGCTACACCTTC.

The rearrangement links TRBV7-8 to TRBJ2-7; the match to TRBD2 covers 10 bases. V was pared by 1 base and J by 0 bases, with 9 bases of the junction left unmatched. This CDR3 comprises 18 residues. Germline V gene sequence: CDR1 SGHVS, CDR2 FQNEAQ. DNA of the CDR3: TGTGCCAGCAGCTTAGATGGCAGCGGGAGGGAGAGCTCCTACGAGCAGTACGTC. Translated: CASSLDGSGRESSYEQYV.

The V call is TRBV7-6, the J call TRBJ2-7, with D maybe TRBD2 (5 bases). Germline-derived CDR1 and CDR2 are SGHVS and FNYEAQ. The germline V and J ends were trimmed by 5 bases and 1 base, with 12 bases remaining between them. The CDR3 is made up of 14 amino acids. The CDR3 DNA sequence: TGTGCCAGCAGCCCCCGAGAGGGTTCCTACGAGCAGTACTTC. Protein product: CASSPREGSYEQYF.

This chain links TRBV16 with TRBJ1-5; tentatively, D is TRBD1 (6 bases). The CDR3 runs 15 residues. CDR1 is KGHSY, CDR2 FQNENV, per germline. V was cut by 4 bases and J by 3 bases, with 13 bases left in between. CDR3 bases: TGTGCCAGCAGCCGACAACAGGGCCCCAATCAGCCCCAGCATTTT. Its translation: CASSRQQGPNQPQHF.